This paragraph reports one T cell receptor (beta chain). CDR1 MNHEY and CDR2 SVGAGI come from the germline V gene. With V trimmed by 7 bases and J by 6 bases, 4 bases remained unmatched. This CDR3 has 12 amino acids. Per the original data handling: Nucleated cell counts were estimated from reference gene primer amplification. Sequenced by immunoSEQ multiplex PCR; TCRdb stores in-frame clones only, minus some. V, J and clone size are taken as reported in that table, and D and trimming were inferred from the DNA itself. Among around 250,000 clones, 85% were seen once, and the ten largest hold over 7.5%. The sample belongs to a study of blood T cell repertoires in COVID-19.

Source material: PBMCs or T cells enriched from blood (not recorded which). The gene calls are TRBV6-5 and TRBJ1-2, with 8 bases matching TRBD1. The receptor comes from a woman in her forties or fifties with acute COVID-19. This chain's CDR3 is CASKQGGDGYTF. CDR3 DNA sequence: TGTGCCAGCAAACAGGGGGGGGATGGCTACACCTTC.